This T cell receptor (beta chain) was found in a study of blood T cell repertoires in COVID-19. The method was immunoSEQ multiplex PCR; TCRdb's version includes in-frame clones alone and lacks a portion of them. The repertoire includes about 230,000 clones, more than 75% of them detected once, and 11% sits in the top ten. Sequencing used peripheral blood. The source is a man aged 45-60 years with COVID-19, enrolled during active disease.

The CDR3 nucleotides are TGTGCCAGCTCACCAAAGAAACTATGGGACACTGAAGCTTTCTTT. Translated: CASSPKKLWDTEAFF. The rearrangement links TRBV18 to TRBJ1-1; D not certain. Germline V gives CDR1 KGHSH, CDR2 LQKENI. Trimming removed 2 bases at V and 3 bases at J, with 13 bases between. The CDR3 is made up of 15 amino acids.